A single sample is the source of the 25 T cell receptor beta chains below, sequenced in a study of blood T cell dynamics during melanoma immunotherapy. Time point reported: week 3, after first cycle of checkpoint inhibitor. TCRdb keeps only in-frame clones here, not all; method: immunoSEQ multiplex PCR. The data hold 25,000 to 35,000 clones, with around four fifths observed a single time. Sequenced here: blood, sampled from a patient treated with checkpoint blockade. These receptors all stem from a human donor with melanoma.

This clone was detected only once. The chain links TRBV30 to TRBJ1-1, with D tentatively TRBD1 (5 bases). V lost 1 base to trimming and J lost 4 bases, with 19 bases between them. This CDR3 has 16 residues. Germline V lookup: CDR1 GTSNPN, CDR2 SVGIG (reference sequence). CDR3 DNA: TGTGCCTGGAGTGCTTCCGGGACTCCGCGGACCACTGAAGCTTTCTTT. This translates into CAWSASGTPRTTEAFF. The full variable domain, with the rest looked up from reference TRBV30 and TRBJ1-1, is SQTIHQWPATLVQPVGSPLSLECTVEGTSNPNLYWYRQAAGRGLQLLFYSVGIGQISSEVPQNLSASRPQDRQFILSSKKLLLSDSGFYLCAWSASGTPRTTEAFFGQGTRLTVV.

The chain recombines TRBV5-1 with TRBJ2-7; TRBD1 matches at 8 bases. This CDR3 has 15 amino acids. CDR1 SGHRS and CDR2 YFSETQ come from the germline V gene. The J segment lost 6 bases and the V segment lost 0 bases, leaving 8 bases of the junction unmatched. CDR3 amino acids: CASSLAFGQGGEQYF. The CDR3 bases are TGCGCCAGCAGCTTGGCCTTTGGACAGGGAGGCGAGCAGTACTTC.

The chain has TRBV6-5 and TRBJ2-7, with 9 bases identical to TRBD2. The CDR3 extends over 12 amino acids. Germline trimming cut 5 bases from V and 9 bases from J; bases unmatched to any gene: 5. CDR1 MNHEY and CDR2 SVGAGI come from the germline V gene. The CDR3 nucleotides are TGTGCCAGCAGTGACCTTAGCGGGAGGCAGTACTTC. Translation: CASSDLSGRQYF.

This chain connects TRBV6-5 to TRBJ1-3, with 9 bases that match TRBD1. CDR3 length equals 16 residues. V lost 1 base and J lost 4; bases outside the gene matches: 5. Looked up from germline, CDR1 is MNHEY and CDR2 is SVGAGI. The CDR3 DNA sequence: TGTGCCAGCAGTTACTTAGGACAGGGGTTAGGAAACACCATATATTTT. It specifies CASSYLGQGLGNTIYF.

The chain is built from TRBV5-6 and TRBJ1-2; 7 positions agree with TRBD1. The germline CDR1 and CDR2 sequences are SGHDT and YYEEEE. With 4 bases clipped from V and 4 bases from J, the junction kept 13 bases outside the gene matches. This CDR3 is built from 16 residues. The CDR3 nucleotides are TGTGCCAGCAGCCACGATAAGGACAGGAACTCCTATGGCTACACCTTC. This sequence encodes CASSHDKDRNSYGYTF.

The chain is built from TRBV4-3 and TRBJ2-3; the match to TRBD1 covers 7 bases. The V gene's germline CDR1 is LGHNA and CDR2 YSLEER. The ends lost 6 bases at V and 2 bases at J; junction bases unmatched: 2. This CDR3 comprises 13 residues. CDR3 nucleotides: TGCGCCAGCAGTGACAGGGTCACAGATACGCAGTATTTT. This gives the protein CASSDRVTDTQYF.

The gene calls are TRBV5-1 and TRBJ1-5, with no clear D. The germline gives CDR1 SGHRS, CDR2 YFSETQ. V was clipped by 4 bases and J by 2 bases, with 13 bases between them. CDR3 length: 15 residues. CDR3 protein: CASSLPRAGNQPQHF. The CDR3 DNA reads TGCGCCAGCAGCCTTCCCCGGGCAGGCAATCAGCCCCAGCATTTT.

This clone has just a few counts. CDR3 sequence: CASSPESEQPQHF. The CDR3 bases are TGTGCCAGCTCACCAGAGTCAGAACAGCCCCAGCATTTT. This sequence joins TRBV18 and TRBJ1-5; D call uncertain. The CDR3 runs to 13 residues. Trimming took off 2 bases at V and 7 bases at J, with 9 bases between the two ends. Germline lookup yields CDR1 KGHSH and CDR2 LQKENI.

This clone occurred a few times. The chain carries TRBV7-2 and TRBJ2-1; 7 bases are a match to TRBD2. The CDR3 is 19 amino acids. Germline V gene sequence: CDR1 SGHTA, CDR2 FQGNSA. The J segment lost 9 bases and the V segment lost 5 bases, leaving 25 bases of the junction unmatched. The chain's CDR3 is CASSVRTSPLRLAGSEQFF. The CDR3, as DNA: TGTGCCAGCAGCGTTAGGACGAGCCCCCTGAGACTAGCAGGCTCTGAGCAGTTCTTC.

V gene TRBV7-9 combines with J gene TRBJ2-7, with D possibly TRBD1 on 5 matching bases. The CDR3 extends over 14 amino acids. Germline CDR1 and CDR2: SEHNR and FQNEAQ (reference sequence). V lost 3 bases to trimming and J lost 2 bases, with 11 bases between them. The CDR3 region has the DNA TGTGCCAGCAGCTTCAGTACAGGTACCTACGAGCAGTACTTC. Encoded protein: CASSFSTGTYEQYF.

V is TRBV6-1 and J is TRBJ2-5; possible D gene TRBD2, 6 bases. Trimming removed 7 bases from V and 3 bases from J, with 18 bases in between. CDR3 size: 15 residues. Germline V CDR1 and CDR2: MNHNS, SASEGT. The CDR3 DNA is TGTGCCAGCAACTCGGAAGGGAGGACGGAAGAGACCCAGTACTTC. This gives the protein CASNSEGRTEETQYF.

The chain is built from TRBV30 and TRBJ2-7; D is perhaps TRBD2 (7 bases). Germline CDR1 is GTSNPN and CDR2 is SVGIG (reference sequence). The CDR3 sequence is 14 residues long. Deletions cut 3 bases from V and 0 bases from J, with 12 bases between. CDR3 sequence reads: CAWSRGGVSYEQYF. The CDR3 nucleotides are TGTGCCTGGAGCAGGGGAGGGGTCTCCTACGAGCAGTACTTC.

V and J are TRBV6-1 and TRBJ1-4; 9 positions match TRBD1. The CDR3 totals 14 residues. The V gene's germline CDR1 is MNHNS and CDR2 SASEGT. Unmatched junction bases numbered 5, after V lost 6 bases and J lost 6 bases. CDR3 loop: CASRGQGSHEKLFF. As DNA, the CDR3 is TGTGCCAGCAGGGGACAGGGTAGTCATGAAAAACTGTTTTTT.

The rearrangement uses TRBV5-1 and TRBJ1-4, with 7 nucleotides matching TRBD1. After removal of 0 bases from V and 0 bases from J, the junction contained 11 bases not matched to a gene. This CDR3 contains 19 residues. Germline CDR1 and CDR2: SGHRS and YFSETQ. The CDR3 DNA reads as TGCGCCAGCAGCTTGGGTGCGGTAACAGGGGATACAACTAATGAAAAACTGTTTTTT. Its protein is CASSLGAVTGDTTNEKLFF.

V gene TRBV6-1 combines with J gene TRBJ2-5; 14 bases match TRBD2. The CDR3 consists of 20 residues. Germline CDR1 MNHNS, CDR2 SASEGT. With V trimmed by 3 bases and J by 7 bases, 19 bases remained unmatched. For the CDR3, the DNA is TGTGCCAGCAGTGAGGGACAGCCTTGGGGACTAGCGGGAGCGGGGGGGACCCAGTACTTC. Translation: CASSEGQPWGLAGAGGTQYF.

The gene calls are TRBV5-4 and TRBJ2-3; no clear D gene. CDR3 length equals 15 residues. The germline V gene encodes CDR1 SGHNT and CDR2 YYREEE (reference sequence). Trimming took 4 bases from V and 0 from J, leaving 12 bases between them. CDR3 loop: CASSRAAQSTDTQYF. CDR3 bases: TGTGCCAGCAGCCGGGCTGCACAGAGCACAGATACGCAGTATTTT. The full variable domain, its missing parts supplied by reference TRBV5-4 and TRBJ2-3, is ETGVTQSPTHLIKTRGQQVTLRCSSQSGHNTVSWYQQALGQGPQFIFQYYREEENGRGNFPPRFSGLQFPNYSSELNVNALELDDSALYLCASSRAAQSTDTQYFGPGTRLTVL.

This clone appeared once. This chain connects TRBV7-8 to TRBJ2-2; 8 nucleotides line up with TRBD2. The CDR3 loop spans 16 amino acids. The J segment lost 1 base and the V segment lost 1 base, leaving 2 bases of the junction unmatched. CDR1 and CDR2 (germline): SGHVS, FQNEAQ. CDR3 in DNA: TGTGCCAGCAGCTTAGGGGCGGGGGGGAACACCGGGGAGCTGTTTTTT. Translating gives CASSLGAGGNTGELFF.

This sequence joins TRBV9 and TRBJ2-2; D is undetermined. V gave up 3 bases and J gave up 4 bases, with 7 bases separating them. This CDR3 region has 13 residues. Germline lookup yields CDR1 SGDLS and CDR2 YYNGEE. The CDR3 loop reads CASSATVTGELFF. In nucleotides, the CDR3 is TGTGCCAGCAGCGCCACAGTCACCGGGGAGCTGTTTTTT.

The chain recombines TRBV19 with TRBJ2-5, with a weak D call TRBD1 (6 bases). Trimming removed 8 bases from V and 3 bases from J, with 13 bases in between. This CDR3 region has 13 residues. Germline values: CDR1 LNHDA, CDR2 SQIVND (reference sequence). The CDR3 sequence is CASGGPREETQYF. The CDR3 nucleotides read TGTGCCAGTGGGGGCCCGAGGGAAGAGACCCAGTACTTC.

This clone has just a few counts. This specimen includes other DNA sequences encoding the same CDR3. V is TRBV7-9 and J is TRBJ2-7, with D unresolved. Trimming stripped 1 base from V and 0 bases from J, with 7 bases between. This CDR3 is built from 14 residues. Germline loops: CDR1 SEHNR, CDR2 FQNEAQ (reference sequence). The CDR3: CASSLGSISYEQYF. Written as DNA, the CDR3 is TGTGCCAGCAGCTTAGGGTCGATCTCCTACGAGCAGTACTTC.

V gene TRBV29-1 combines with J gene TRBJ2-7, with 8 bases matching TRBD1. The CDR3 is 15 residues long. V lost 2 bases to trimming and J lost 4 bases; unmatched junction nucleotides: 10. The germline V gene encodes CDR1 SQVTM and CDR2 ANQGSEA. In DNA, the CDR3 is TGCAGCGTTGAATTTAGGGTCCAGGGGGCGTACGAGCAGTACTTC. Its protein product is CSVEFRVQGAYEQYF.

The chain recombines TRBV5-1 with TRBJ2-3, with D possibly being TRBD2 (5 bases). V lost 4 bases and J 2 bases, leaving 8 bases between the germline ends. Germline V gives CDR1 SGHRS, CDR2 YFSETQ. This CDR3 is 13 amino acids long. This CDR3 is CASSREFTDTQYF. The CDR3 DNA follows: TGCGCCAGCAGCAGGGAGTTCACAGATACGCAGTATTTT.

V usage is TRBV27 and J usage is TRBJ1-4, with D uncertain. There are 14 residues in the CDR3. The V gene's germline CDR1 is MNHEY and CDR2 SMNVEV (reference sequence). Trimming took 3 bases from V and 3 from J, leaving 8 bases between them. Here the CDR3 DNA reads TGTGCCAGCAGTTTTTATGGGGCTAATGAAAAACTGTTTTTT. Encoded protein: CASSFYGANEKLFF.

The chain employs TRBV7-2 and TRBJ1-2; D possibly corresponds to TRBD1 (5 bases). CDR3 size: 13 residues. CDR1 SGHTA and CDR2 FQGNSA come from the germline V gene. V lost 5 bases to trimming and J lost 8 bases, with 15 bases between them. CDR3 DNA: TGTGCCAGCAGCCGGCCCGGTTCAGGGGGCTACACCTTC. It translates to CASSRPGSGGYTF.

This clone is a singleton in its sample. The chain employs TRBV5-1 and TRBJ1-3, with D unresolved. Per germline, CDR1 SGHRS and CDR2 YFSETQ. The CDR3 totals 13 residues. Trimming took 0 bases from V and 3 from J, leaving 4 bases between them. The DNA for the CDR3 is TGCGCCAGCAGCTTGGACAGTGGAAACACCATATATTTT. Residues: CASSLDSGNTIYF. The full variable domain, in which reference TRBV5-1 and TRBJ1-3 provide the parts outside the CDR3, is KAGVTQTPRYLIKTRGQQVTLSCSPISGHRSVSWYQQTPGQGLQFLFEYFSETQRNKGNFPGRFSGRQFSNSRSEMNVSTLELGDSALYLCASSLDSGNTIYFGEGSWLTVV.